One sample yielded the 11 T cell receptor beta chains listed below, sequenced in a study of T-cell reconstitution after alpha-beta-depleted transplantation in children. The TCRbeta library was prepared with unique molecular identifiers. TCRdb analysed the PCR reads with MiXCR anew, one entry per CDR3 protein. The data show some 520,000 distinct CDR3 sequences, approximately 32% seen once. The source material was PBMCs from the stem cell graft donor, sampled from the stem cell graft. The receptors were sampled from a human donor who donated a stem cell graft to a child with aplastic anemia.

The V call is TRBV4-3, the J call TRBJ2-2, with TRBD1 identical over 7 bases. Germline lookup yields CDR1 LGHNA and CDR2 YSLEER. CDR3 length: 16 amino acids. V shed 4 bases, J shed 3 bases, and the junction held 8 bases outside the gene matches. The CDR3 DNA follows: TGCGCCAGCAGCCTCGAAGACAGGGATTACACCGGGGAGCTGTTTTTT. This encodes CASSLEDRDYTGELFF.

The CDR3 protein is CATRESGGNQPQHF. The CDR3 DNA sequence: TGTGCCACCAGAGAGAGTGGTGGCAATCAGCCCCAGCATTTT. The V gene is TRBV6-1, the J gene TRBJ1-5; no reliable D call. The V gene lost 10 bases and the J gene lost 2 bases, with 15 bases spanning the gap. The CDR3 totals 14 residues. CDR1 and CDR2 (germline): MNHNS, SASEGT.

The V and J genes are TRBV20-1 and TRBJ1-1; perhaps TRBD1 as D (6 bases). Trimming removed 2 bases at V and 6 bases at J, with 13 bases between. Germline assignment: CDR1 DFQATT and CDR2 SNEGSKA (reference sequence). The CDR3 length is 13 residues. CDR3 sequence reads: CSARMGAQAEAFF. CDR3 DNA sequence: TGCAGTGCTAGAATGGGGGCTCAGGCTGAAGCTTTCTTT.

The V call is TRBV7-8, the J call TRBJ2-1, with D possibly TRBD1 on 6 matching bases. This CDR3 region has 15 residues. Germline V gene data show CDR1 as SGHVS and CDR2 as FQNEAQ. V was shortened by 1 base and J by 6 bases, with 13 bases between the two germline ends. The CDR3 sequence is CASSLGGRGGNEQFF. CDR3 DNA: TGTGCCAGCAGCTTAGGGGGGCGCGGCGGCAATGAGCAGTTCTTC.

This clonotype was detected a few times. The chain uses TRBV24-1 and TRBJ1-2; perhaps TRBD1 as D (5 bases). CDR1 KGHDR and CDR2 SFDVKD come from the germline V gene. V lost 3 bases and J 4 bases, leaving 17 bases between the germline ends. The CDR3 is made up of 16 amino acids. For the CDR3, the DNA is TGTGCCACCAGTGATGCAGACAGCGCCCCTCTCTATGGCTACACCTTC. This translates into CATSDADSAPLYGYTF.

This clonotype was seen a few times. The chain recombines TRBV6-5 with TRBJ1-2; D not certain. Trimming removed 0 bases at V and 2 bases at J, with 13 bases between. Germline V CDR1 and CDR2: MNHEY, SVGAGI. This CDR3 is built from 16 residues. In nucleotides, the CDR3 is TGTGCCAGCAGTTACTCGGGCTCAACGGCGAACTATGGCTACACCTTC. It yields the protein CASSYSGSTANYGYTF.

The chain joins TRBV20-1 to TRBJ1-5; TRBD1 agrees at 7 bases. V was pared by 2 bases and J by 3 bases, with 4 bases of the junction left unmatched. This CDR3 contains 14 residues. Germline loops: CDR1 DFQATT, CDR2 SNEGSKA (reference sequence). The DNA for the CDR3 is TGCAGTGCTAGATACAGGGGCCCCAATCAGCCCCAGCATTTT. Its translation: CSARYRGPNQPQHF.

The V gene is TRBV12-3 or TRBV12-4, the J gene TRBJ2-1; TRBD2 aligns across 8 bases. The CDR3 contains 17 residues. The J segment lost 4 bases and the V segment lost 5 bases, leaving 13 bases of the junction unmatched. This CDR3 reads CASSPSGGRRRYNEQFF. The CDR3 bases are TGTGCCAGCAGTCCATCGGGCGGGAGGCGACGGTACAATGAGCAGTTCTTC.

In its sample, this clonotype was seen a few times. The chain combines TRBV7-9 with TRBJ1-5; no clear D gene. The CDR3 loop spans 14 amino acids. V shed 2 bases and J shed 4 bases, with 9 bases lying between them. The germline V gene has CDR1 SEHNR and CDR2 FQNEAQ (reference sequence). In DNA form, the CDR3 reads TGTGCCAGCAGCTTAAGCGGAGCAAATCAGCCCCAGCATTTT. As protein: CASSLSGANQPQHF.

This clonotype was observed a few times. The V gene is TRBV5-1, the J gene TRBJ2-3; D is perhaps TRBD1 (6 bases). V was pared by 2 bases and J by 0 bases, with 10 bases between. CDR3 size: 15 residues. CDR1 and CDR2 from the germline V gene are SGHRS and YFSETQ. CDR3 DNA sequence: TGCGCCAGCAGCTTCGGGCAGGGGAGCACAGATACGCAGTATTTT. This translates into CASSFGQGSTDTQYF.

The chain's CDR3 is CASSSTSDNEQFF. CDR3 nucleotides: TGTGCCAGCAGCTCGACTAGCGACAATGAGCAGTTCTTC. The chain is built from TRBV7-8 and TRBJ2-1; the match to TRBD2 covers 8 bases. CDR1 and CDR2 (germline): SGHVS, FQNEAQ. This CDR3 is 13 amino acids long. Unmatched junction bases numbered 1, after V lost 4 bases and J lost 5 bases. The entire variable domain, with the rest obtained from reference TRBV7-8 and TRBJ2-1, is as follows: GAGVSQSPRYKVAKRGQDVALRCDPISGHVSLFWYQQALGQGPEFLTYFQNEAQLDKSGLPSDRFFAERPEGSVSTLKIQRTQQEDSAVYLCASSSTSDNEQFFGPGTRLTVL.